This TCR beta chain was found in a study of blood T cell repertoires in COVID-19. Per the original methods: Estimation of nucleated cell counts relied on the amplification of reference gene primers. Repertoires were generated with immunoSEQ multiplex PCR, while TCRdb's copy carries only in-frame clones and drops some. V and J calls and clone size are given by that table; D and trimming were obtained from the DNA. The sample gives 280,000 or so clones, approximately 88% of which show up once; 6% to 6.5% is in the top ten. The sequenced sample was PBMCs or T cells enriched from blood (not recorded which). This TCR came from a middle-aged woman who had recovered from COVID-19.

Here the CDR3 reads CASSPRGNQPQHF. CDR3 coding DNA: TGTGCCAGCAGCCCGAGGGGCAATCAGCCCCAGCATTTT. The chain links TRBV7-8 to TRBJ1-5; D is unclear. Germline V gene data show CDR1 as SGHVS and CDR2 as FQNEAQ. Trimming removed 5 bases at V and 2 bases at J, with 7 bases between. This CDR3 region has 13 residues.